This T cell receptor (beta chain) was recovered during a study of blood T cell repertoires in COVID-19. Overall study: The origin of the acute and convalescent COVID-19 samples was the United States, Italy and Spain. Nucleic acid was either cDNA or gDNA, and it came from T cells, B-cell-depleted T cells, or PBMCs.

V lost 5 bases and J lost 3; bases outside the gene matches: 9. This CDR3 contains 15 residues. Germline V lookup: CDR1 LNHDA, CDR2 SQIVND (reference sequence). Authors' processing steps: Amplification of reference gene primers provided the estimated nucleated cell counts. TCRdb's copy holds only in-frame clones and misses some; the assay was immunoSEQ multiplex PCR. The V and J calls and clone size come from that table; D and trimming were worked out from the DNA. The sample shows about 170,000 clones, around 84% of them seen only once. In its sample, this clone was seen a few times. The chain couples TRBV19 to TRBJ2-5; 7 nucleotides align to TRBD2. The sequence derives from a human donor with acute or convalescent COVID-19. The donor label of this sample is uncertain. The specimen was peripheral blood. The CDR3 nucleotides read TGTGCCAGTAGTGGGAGGGGTCTCCTGAAAGAGACCCAGTACTTC. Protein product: CASSGRGLLKETQYF.